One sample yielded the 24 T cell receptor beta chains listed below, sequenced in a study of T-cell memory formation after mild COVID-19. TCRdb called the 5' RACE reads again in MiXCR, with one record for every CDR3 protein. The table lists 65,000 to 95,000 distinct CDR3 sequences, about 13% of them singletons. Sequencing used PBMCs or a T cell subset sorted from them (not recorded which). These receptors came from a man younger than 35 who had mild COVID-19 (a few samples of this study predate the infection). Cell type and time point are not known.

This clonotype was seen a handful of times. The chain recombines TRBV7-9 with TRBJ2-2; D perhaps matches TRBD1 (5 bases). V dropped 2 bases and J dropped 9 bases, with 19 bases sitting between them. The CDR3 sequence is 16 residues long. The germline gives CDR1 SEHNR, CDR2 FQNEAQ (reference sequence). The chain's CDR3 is CASSLNSQVNRRELFF. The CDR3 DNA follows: TGTGCCAGCAGCTTAAATTCACAGGTTAACAGAAGGGAGCTGTTTTTT.

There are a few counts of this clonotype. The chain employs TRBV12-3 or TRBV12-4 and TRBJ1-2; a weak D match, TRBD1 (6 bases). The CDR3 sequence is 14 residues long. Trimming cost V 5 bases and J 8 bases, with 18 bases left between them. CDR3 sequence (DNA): TGTGCCAGCAGTCCTCGGACAGTTCAGCCGGGCTACACCTTC. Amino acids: CASSPRTVQPGYTF.

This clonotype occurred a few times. CDR3 DNA: TGTGCCAGCAGTCTAAGATCAGATACGCAGTATTTT. Translating gives CASSLRSDTQYF. The chain is built from TRBV7-2 and TRBJ2-3; D remains unclear. This CDR3 comprises 12 residues. Trimming took 6 bases from V and 4 from J, leaving 8 bases between them. Germline V CDR1 and CDR2: SGHTA, FQGNSA.

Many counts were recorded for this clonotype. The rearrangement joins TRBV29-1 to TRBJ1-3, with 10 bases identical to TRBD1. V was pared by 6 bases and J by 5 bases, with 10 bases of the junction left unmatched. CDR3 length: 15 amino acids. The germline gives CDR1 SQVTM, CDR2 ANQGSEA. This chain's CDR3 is CSVSRTGGGRNTIYF. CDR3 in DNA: TGCAGCGTCTCCCGGACAGGGGGTGGAAGAAACACCATATATTTT.

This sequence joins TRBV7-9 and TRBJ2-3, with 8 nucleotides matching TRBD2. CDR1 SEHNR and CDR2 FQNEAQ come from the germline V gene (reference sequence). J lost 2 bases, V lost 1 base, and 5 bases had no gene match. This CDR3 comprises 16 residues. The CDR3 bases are TGTGCCAGCAGCTTAGTGGCGGGGGGCCTCACAGATACGCAGTATTTT. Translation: CASSLVAGGLTDTQYF.

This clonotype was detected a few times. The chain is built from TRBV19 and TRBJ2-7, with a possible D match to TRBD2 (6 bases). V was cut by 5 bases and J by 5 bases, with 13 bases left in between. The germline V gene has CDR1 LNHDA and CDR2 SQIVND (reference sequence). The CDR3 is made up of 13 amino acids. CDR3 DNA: TGTGCCAGTAGTGGGGGGAGTTCCAACGAGCAGTACTTC. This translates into CASSGGSSNEQYF.

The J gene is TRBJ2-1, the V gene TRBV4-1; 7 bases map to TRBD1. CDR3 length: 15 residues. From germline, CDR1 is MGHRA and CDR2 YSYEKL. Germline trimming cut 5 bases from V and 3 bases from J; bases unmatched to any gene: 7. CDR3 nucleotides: TGCGCCAGCAGCATAACAGGGGCTGGCTACAATGAGCAGTTCTTC. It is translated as CASSITGAGYNEQFF.

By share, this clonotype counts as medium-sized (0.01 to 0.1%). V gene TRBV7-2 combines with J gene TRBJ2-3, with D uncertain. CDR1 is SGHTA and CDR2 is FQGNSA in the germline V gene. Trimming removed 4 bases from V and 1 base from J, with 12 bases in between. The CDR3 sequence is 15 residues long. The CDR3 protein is CASSSDSMGTDTQYF. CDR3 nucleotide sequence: TGTGCCAGCAGCTCCGATAGCATGGGCACAGATACGCAGTATTTT.

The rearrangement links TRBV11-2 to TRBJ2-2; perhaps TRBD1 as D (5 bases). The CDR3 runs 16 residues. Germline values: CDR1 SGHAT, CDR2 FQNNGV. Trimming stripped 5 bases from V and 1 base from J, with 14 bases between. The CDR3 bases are TGTGCCAGCAGCCCCCAGGGCAGGCAGAACACCGGGGAGCTGTTTTTT. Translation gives CASSPQGRQNTGELFF.

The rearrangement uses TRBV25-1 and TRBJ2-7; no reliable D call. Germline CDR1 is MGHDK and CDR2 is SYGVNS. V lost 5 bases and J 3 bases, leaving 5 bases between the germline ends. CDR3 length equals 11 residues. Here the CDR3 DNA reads TGTGCCAGCAGTATCTACTACGAGCAGTACTTC. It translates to CASSIYYEQYF.

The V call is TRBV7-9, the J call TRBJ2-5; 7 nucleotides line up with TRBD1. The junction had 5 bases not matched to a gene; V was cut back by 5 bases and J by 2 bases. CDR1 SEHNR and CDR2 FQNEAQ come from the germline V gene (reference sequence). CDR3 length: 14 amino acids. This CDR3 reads CASSPRDRQETQYF. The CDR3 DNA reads TGTGCCAGCAGCCCCCGGGACAGACAAGAGACCCAGTACTTC.

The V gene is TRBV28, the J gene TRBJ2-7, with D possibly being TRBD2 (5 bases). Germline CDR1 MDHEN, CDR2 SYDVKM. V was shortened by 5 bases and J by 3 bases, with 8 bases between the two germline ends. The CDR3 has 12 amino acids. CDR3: CASSPAGYEQYV. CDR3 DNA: TGTGCCAGCAGTCCTGCGGGCTACGAGCAGTACGTC.

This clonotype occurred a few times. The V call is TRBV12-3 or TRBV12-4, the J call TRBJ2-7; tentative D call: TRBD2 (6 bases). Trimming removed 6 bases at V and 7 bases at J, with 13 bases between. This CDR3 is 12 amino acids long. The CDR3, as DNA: TGTGCCAGCAGCTATCTAGCGAGGGAGCAGTACGTC. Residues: CASSYLAREQYV.

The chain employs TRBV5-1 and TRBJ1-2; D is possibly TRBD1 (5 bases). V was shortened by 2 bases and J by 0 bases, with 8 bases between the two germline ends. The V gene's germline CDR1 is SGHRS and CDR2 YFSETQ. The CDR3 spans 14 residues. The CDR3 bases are TGCGCCAGCAGCTTACGGGGGTCTAACTATGGCTACACCTTC. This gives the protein CASSLRGSNYGYTF.

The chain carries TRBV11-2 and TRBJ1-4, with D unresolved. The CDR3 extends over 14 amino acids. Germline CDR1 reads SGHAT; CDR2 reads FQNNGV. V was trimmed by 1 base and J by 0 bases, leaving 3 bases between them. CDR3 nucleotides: TGTGCCAGCAGCTTAGTTGCAACTAATGAAAAACTGTTTTTT. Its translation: CASSLVATNEKLFF. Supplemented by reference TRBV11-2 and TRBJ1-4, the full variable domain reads EAGVAQSPRYKIIEKRQSVAFWCNPISGHATLYWYQQILGQGPKLLIQFQNNGVVDDSQLPKDRFSAERLKGVDSTLKIQPAKLEDSAVYLCASSLVATNEKLFFGSGTQLSVL.

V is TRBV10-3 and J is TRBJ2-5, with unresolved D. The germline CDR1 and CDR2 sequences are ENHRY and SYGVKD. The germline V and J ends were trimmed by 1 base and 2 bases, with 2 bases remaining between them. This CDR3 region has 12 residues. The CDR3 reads CAISEFQETQYF. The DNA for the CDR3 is TGTGCCATCAGTGAGTTTCAAGAGACCCAGTACTTC.

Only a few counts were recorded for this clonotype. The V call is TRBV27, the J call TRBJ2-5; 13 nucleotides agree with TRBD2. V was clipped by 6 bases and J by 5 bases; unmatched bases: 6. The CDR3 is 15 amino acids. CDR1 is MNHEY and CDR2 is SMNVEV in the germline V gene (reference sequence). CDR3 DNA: TGTGCCAGCAGCCTGACTAGCGGGGGGTTGGAGACCCAGTACTTC. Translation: CASSLTSGGLETQYF.

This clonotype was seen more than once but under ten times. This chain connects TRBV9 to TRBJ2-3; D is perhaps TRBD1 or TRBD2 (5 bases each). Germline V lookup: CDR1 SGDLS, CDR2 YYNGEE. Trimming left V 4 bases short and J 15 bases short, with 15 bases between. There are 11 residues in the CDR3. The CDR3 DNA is TGTGCCAGCAGCCGGGACCAGGAGTTATATTTT. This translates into CASSRDQELYF.

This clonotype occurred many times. In nucleotides, the CDR3 is TGCAGTGCTAGATTGGGGGGGGGCACAGATACGCAGTATTTT. Translating it yields CSARLGGGTDTQYF. J is TRBJ2-3 and V is TRBV20-1; TRBD2 agrees at 7 bases. Trimming took 2 bases from V and 1 from J; bases not matched to a gene: 3. Germline V gene sequence: CDR1 DFQATT, CDR2 SNEGSKA (reference sequence). CDR3 size: 14 residues.

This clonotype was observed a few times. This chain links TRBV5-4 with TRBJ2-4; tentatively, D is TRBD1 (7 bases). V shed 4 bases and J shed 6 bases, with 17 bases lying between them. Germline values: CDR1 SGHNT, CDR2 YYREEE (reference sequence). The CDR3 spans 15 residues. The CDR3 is CASSGGTDRGNIQYF. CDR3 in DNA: TGTGCCAGCAGCGGGGGGACAGATCGGGGAAACATTCAGTACTTC.

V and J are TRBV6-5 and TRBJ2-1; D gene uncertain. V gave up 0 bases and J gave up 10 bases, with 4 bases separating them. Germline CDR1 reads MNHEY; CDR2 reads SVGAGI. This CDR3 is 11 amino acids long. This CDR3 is CASSYSREQFF. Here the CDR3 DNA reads TGTGCCAGCAGTTACTCCAGGGAGCAGTTCTTC.

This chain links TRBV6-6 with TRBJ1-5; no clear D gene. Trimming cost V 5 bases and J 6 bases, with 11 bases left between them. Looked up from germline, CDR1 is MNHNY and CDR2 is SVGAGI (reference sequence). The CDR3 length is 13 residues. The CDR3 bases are TGTGCCAGCAGTCCGGGGTGGGCTCAGCCCCAGCATTTT. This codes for CASSPGWAQPQHF.

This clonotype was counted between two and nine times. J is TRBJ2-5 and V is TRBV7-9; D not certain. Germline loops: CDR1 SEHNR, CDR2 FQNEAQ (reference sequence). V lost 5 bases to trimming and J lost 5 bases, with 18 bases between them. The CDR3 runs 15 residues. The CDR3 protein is CASSPPAAPVETQYF. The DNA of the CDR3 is TGTGCCAGCAGCCCCCCGGCGGCCCCGGTGGAGACCCAGTACTTC.

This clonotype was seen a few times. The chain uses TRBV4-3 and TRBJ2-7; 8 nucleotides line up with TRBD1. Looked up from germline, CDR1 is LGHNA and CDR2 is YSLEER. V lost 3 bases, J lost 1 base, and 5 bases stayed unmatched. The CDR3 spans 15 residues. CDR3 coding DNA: TGCGCCAGCAGCCAGGACAGGGCCCCTTCCTACGAGCAGTACTTC. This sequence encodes CASSQDRAPSYEQYF.